This T cell receptor (beta chain) was retrieved from a study of regulatory T cells in long-lasting Graves disease. Broader study findings: Study was limited to peripheral blood, excluding thyroid tissue.

About this clonotype: Antigen unknown.

V was clipped by 2 bases and J by 5 bases, with 10 bases between them. The CDR3 covers 14 residues. From germline, CDR1 is SEHNR and CDR2 FQNEAQ (reference sequence). Assembly of TCR beta libraries relied on iRepertoire HTBI primers together with Arm-PCR of CDR3 regions. TCRdb re-analysed the multiplex PCR reads in MiXCR, keeping a single row per CDR3 protein. The sample lists fewer than 400,000 distinct CDR3 sequences; 15% to 20% were seen once. Time point defined: persistent/refractory GD, antithyroid drugs over 5 years with positive TRAb. The TCR library was made from RNA extracted from PBMCs. The V gene is TRBV7-9, the J gene TRBJ1-5; no definite D call. This sample comprised peripheral blood mononuclear cells (PBMCs), obtained when the disease was refractory, from a patient treated with antithyroid drugs. The TCR sequence derives from a female donor with Graves disease. The CDR3 nucleotides read TGTGCCAGCAGCTTAATCCGGGTGGATCAGCCCCAGCATTTT. It codes for CASSLIRVDQPQHF. The full variable domain, with the rest looked up from reference TRBV7-9 and TRBJ1-5, is DTGVSQNPRHKITKRGQNVTFRCDPISEHNRLYWYRQTLGQGPEFLTYFQNEAQLEKSRLLSDRFSAERPKGSFSTLEIQRTEQGDSAMYLCASSLIRVDQPQHFGDGTRLSIL.